There are many counts of the clone carrying this T cell receptor (beta chain). Its antigen remains unknown. MiXCR, applied by TCRdb to the RT-PCR reads, yields one record per CDR3 protein. The profile shows almost 250,000 distinct CDR3 sequences, 9% to 15% of them singletons. The data are from a study of response to subunit inactivated influenza vaccine. Study-level results: The authors proposed limited new T cell recruitment per seasonal influenza vaccination.

After removal of 0 bases from V and 0 bases from J, the junction contained 4 bases not matched to a gene. The CDR3 contains 16 residues. Germline V gene data show CDR1 as DFQATT and CDR2 as SNEGSKA (reference sequence). The sequencing used non-naive T cells sorted from PBMCs, collected less than 15 days before vaccination. The chain uses TRBV20-1 and TRBJ2-1, with 8 bases matching TRBD1. This clonotype originated in a man in his forties or fifties who received an inactivated influenza vaccine. CDR3 region: CSARDPGQVSYNEQFF. CDR3 in DNA: TGCAGTGCTAGAGACCCGGGACAGGTCTCCTACAATGAGCAGTTCTTC.